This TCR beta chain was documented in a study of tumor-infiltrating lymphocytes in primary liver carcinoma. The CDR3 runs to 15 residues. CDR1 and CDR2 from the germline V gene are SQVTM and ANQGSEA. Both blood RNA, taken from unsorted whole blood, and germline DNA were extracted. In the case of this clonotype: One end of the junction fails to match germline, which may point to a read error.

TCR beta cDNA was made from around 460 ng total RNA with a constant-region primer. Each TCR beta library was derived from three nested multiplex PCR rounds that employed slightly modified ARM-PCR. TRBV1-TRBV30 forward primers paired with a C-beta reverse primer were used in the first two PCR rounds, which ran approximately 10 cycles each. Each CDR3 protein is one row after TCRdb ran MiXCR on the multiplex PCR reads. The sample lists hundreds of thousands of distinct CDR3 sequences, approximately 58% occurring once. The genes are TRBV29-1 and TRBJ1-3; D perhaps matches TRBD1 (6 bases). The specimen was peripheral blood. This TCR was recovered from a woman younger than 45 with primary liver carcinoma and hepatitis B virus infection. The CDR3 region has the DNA TGCACCTGCGGGACAACCCTAGACTCTGGAAACGCCATATATTTT. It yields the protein CTCGTTLDSGNAIYF.